Presented here are 3 T cell receptor beta chains from one specimen sequenced in a study of beta chain features in type 1 diabetes. Study outcomes and limitations: There was a moderate but significant shortening of TCRB CDR3s in all four CD4+ subsets of Type 1 diabetes patients.

Expressed TCRB transcripts got sequenced, as all isolated RNA was reverse transcribed. TCRdb's table, derived via immunoSEQ multiplex PCR, lists solely in-frame clones and lacks some. This sample has roughly 400,000 clones, with 9.5% to 10% found just once. Antigen specificity for these receptors is unknown. Sequences were obtained from central memory CD4+ T cells from blood. These receptors originate from a man aged 25-40 years with type 1 diabetes.

About this clone: Other DNA variants within this sample encode the same CDR3. This chain uses TRBV9 with TRBJ2-1; 10 nucleotides align to TRBD2. J lost 2 bases, V lost 0 bases, and 2 bases had no gene match. Germline V gene lookup returns CDR1 SGDLS and CDR2 YYNGEE. This CDR3 is built from 16 residues. This chain's CDR3 is CASSVGTSGAYNEQFF. Written as DNA, the CDR3 is TGTGCCAGCAGCGTAGGAACTAGCGGGGCCTACAATGAGCAGTTCTTC. The entire variable domain, with the rest obtained from reference TRBV9 and TRBJ2-1, is as follows: DSGVTQTPKHLITATGQRVTLRCSPRSGDLSVYWYQQSLDQGLQFLIQYYNGEERAKGNILERFSAQQFPDLHSELNLSSLELGDSALYFCASSVGTSGAYNEQFFGPGTRLTVL.

This chain uses TRBV5-1 with TRBJ2-1, with D perhaps matching TRBD1 (6 bases). Germline CDR1 and CDR2: SGHRS and YFSETQ. CDR3 length equals 15 residues. Trimming took off 4 bases at V and 3 bases at J, with 14 bases between the two ends. DNA for the CDR3: TGCGCCAGCAGCACAGGGATGGGTAACTACAATGAGCAGTTCTTC. This encodes CASSTGMGNYNEQFF. Combining the CDR3 with reference TRBV5-1 and TRBJ2-1 gives the whole variable domain KAGVTQTPRYLIKTRGQQVTLSCSPISGHRSVSWYQQTPGQGLQFLFEYFSETQRNKGNFPGRFSGRQFSNSRSEMNVSTLELGDSALYLCASSTGMGNYNEQFFGPGTRLTVL.

This clone was counted between two and nine times. One end of the junction varies from germline; a read error may be responsible. V and J are TRBV11-2 and TRBJ1-5; D gene ambiguous. Per the germline V gene, CDR1 is SGHAT and CDR2 is FQNNGV. The CDR3 totals 17 residues. The CDR3 protein is CASSQDGRGGSNQPQHF. The CDR3 DNA reads TGCGCCAGCAGCCAAGATGGAAGAGGCGGTAGCAATCAGCCCCAGCATTTT.